A single sample gave rise to the 10 T cell receptor beta chains below, sequenced in a study of cytomegalovirus exposure and HLA in healthy donors. Use of 60 Vbeta and 13 Jbeta primers characterized the PCR. The protocol was immunoSEQ multiplex PCR, while the TCRdb copy is restricted to in-frame clones and leaves out a portion. Among around 190,000 clones listed, about 10% were seen once. Sequences were obtained from PBMCs. The receptors were sampled from a woman aged 25-40 years in good health and CMV-seropositive.

This clone has a handful of counts. V gene TRBV7-3 combines with J gene TRBJ2-3; 9 bases align to TRBD2. V was pared by 4 bases and J by 1 base, with 0 bases of the junction left unmatched. This CDR3 has 14 amino acids. Germline V gene data show CDR1 as SGHTA and CDR2 as FQGTGA. CDR3 coding DNA: TGTGCCAGCAGCTCTAGCGGGGGCACAGATACGCAGTATTTT. Amino acids: CASSSSGGTDTQYF.

This clone has more than one count but fewer than ten. The chain uses TRBV29-1 and TRBJ2-1; D possibly corresponds to TRBD1 (5 bases). CDR1 and CDR2 from the germline V gene are SQVTM and ANQGSEA. Trimming shortened V by 6 bases and J by 1 base, and 13 bases separated the two germline ends. This CDR3 has 14 residues. CDR3 residues: CSVRWGGSYNEQFF. The CDR3, as DNA: TGCAGCGTCCGTTGGGGCGGATCCTACAATGAGCAGTTCTTC.

The V call is TRBV6-1, the J call TRBJ2-2; 8 nucleotides agree with TRBD2. The CDR3 loop spans 15 amino acids. The ends lost 7 bases at V and 1 base at J; junction bases unmatched: 5. Germline CDR1 MNHNS, CDR2 SASEGT. In DNA form, the CDR3 reads TGTGCCAGCAACCCGGGACTAGGGAACACCGGGGAGCTGTTTTTT. This gives the protein CASNPGLGNTGELFF.

V is TRBV30 and J is TRBJ1-3, with 7 bases fitting TRBD1. The ends lost 6 bases at V and 0 bases at J; junction bases unmatched: 2. From germline, CDR1 is GTSNPN and CDR2 SVGIG (reference sequence). The CDR3 is 13 amino acids. CDR3 region: CACRGSSGNTIYF. The CDR3 nucleotides are TGTGCCTGCAGGGGGTCCTCTGGAAACACCATATATTTT.

This clone occurred a few times. The rearrangement joins TRBV7-3 to TRBJ2-5; D call uncertain. V gave up 2 bases and J gave up 7 bases, with 11 bases separating them. Germline CDR1 is SGHTA and CDR2 is FQGTGA. The CDR3 extends over 13 amino acids. CDR3 DNA: TGTGCCAGCAGCTTAGTACATCGTGGGACCCAGTACTTC. Translation gives CASSLVHRGTQYF.

This clone turned up a few times. The gene calls are TRBV7-9 and TRBJ2-1; 7 bases agree with TRBD2. The CDR3 loop spans 19 amino acids. The junction had 12 bases not matched to a gene; V was cut back by 1 base and J by 0 bases. Germline CDR1 SEHNR, CDR2 FQNEAQ (reference sequence). The CDR3 DNA is TGTGCCAGCAGCTTAGGTGGACTAGTGTCCTCGAGCTCCTACAATGAGCAGTTCTTC. It is translated as CASSLGGLVSSSSYNEQFF.

This clone was seen a handful of times. The CDR3: CASSLRTGAVGNTEAFF. The CDR3 coding sequence is TGTGCCAGCTCACTGCGGACAGGGGCGGTGGGTAACACTGAAGCTTTCTTT. The chain uses TRBV18 and TRBJ1-1; TRBD1 matches 9 bases. V shed 4 bases, J shed 2 bases, and the junction held 11 bases outside the gene matches. CDR3 length: 17 residues. Germline loops: CDR1 KGHSH, CDR2 LQKENI. Together with reference TRBV18 and TRBJ1-1, the CDR3 gives the full variable domain: NAGVMQNPRHLVRRRGQEARLRCSPMKGHSHVYWYRQLPEEGLKFMVYLQKENIIDESGMPKERFSAEFPKEGPSILRIQQVVRGDSAAYFCASSLRTGAVGNTEAFFGQGTRLTVV.

In this sample, this clone turned up a few times. The V and J genes are TRBV13 and TRBJ2-2, with D maybe TRBD2 (6 bases). The CDR3 sequence is 15 residues long. Germline V gene lookup returns CDR1 PRHDT and CDR2 FYEKMQ (reference sequence). Between the trimmed V and J ends, which lost 6 bases and 3 bases, there was a span of 14 bases. Written as DNA, the CDR3 is TGTGCCAGCAGGCCCCCTCGGGAGTACACCGGGGAGCTGTTTTTT. It is translated as CASRPPREYTGELFF.

This clone occurred a few times. The chain couples TRBV19 to TRBJ2-1; D gene unclear. V shed 6 bases and J shed 0 bases, with 12 bases lying between them. CDR3 length equals 15 residues. Germline assignment: CDR1 LNHDA and CDR2 SQIVND (reference sequence). CDR3 protein: CASRHSDSSYNEQFF. The CDR3 nucleotides are TGTGCCAGTAGACATTCTGACTCCTCCTACAATGAGCAGTTCTTC.

The J gene is TRBJ2-7, the V gene TRBV30; 7 nucleotides match TRBD2. The V gene's germline CDR1 is GTSNPN and CDR2 SVGIG (reference sequence). Trimming removed 0 bases from V and 0 bases from J; junction bases left unmatched: 17. This CDR3 region has 19 residues. CDR3 sequence (DNA): TGTGCCTGGAGTGTAAACCCGTGGGAGGGGACTTCGAGCTCCTACGAGCAGTACTTC. Protein sequence: CAWSVNPWEGTSSSYEQYF.